These T cell receptor beta chains were read from a single sample in a study of T cells in Graves' hyperthyroidism and ophthalmopathy. TCRdb analysed the multiplex PCR reads with MiXCR anew, one entry per CDR3 protein. Of about 92,000 distinct CDR3 sequences in the sample, around 50% were seen once. Sample: blood. Receptors were obtained from a woman in her forties with Graves' hyperthyroidism. Both conserved end residues are part of each CDR3. D genes are given only for firm matches. A row's size may be missing; if present it is once, few, many or a size class.

many	TRBV7-9	TRBJ2-2	TRBD1	TGTGCCAGCAGCCGGGGACAGAGCAACACCGGGGAGCTGTTTTTT	CASSRGQSNTGELFF
many	TRBV9	TRBJ1-6	TRBD1	TGTGCCAGCAGCCAACAGGGGCGAGGGGGCGCTTGGTTGGGCCCTATTTCACCCCTCCACTTT	CASSQQGRGGAWLGPISPLHF
once	TRBV5-1	TRBJ2-2	TRBD1	TGCGCCAGCAGCGGGACAGGGCCCAACACCGGGGAGCTGTTTTTT	CASSGTGPNTGELFF
NA	TRBV7-2	TRBJ2-5	TRBD1	TGTGCCAGCAGCTCGACAGGGGGCGGGAAGACCCAGTACTTC	CASSSTGGGKTQYF
NA	TRBV5-1	TRBJ2-5	NA	TGTGCCAGCGGTCTTGGCTCGGGCAACCAAGAGACCCAGTACTTC	CASGLGSGNQETQYF
NA	TRBV4-1	TRBJ2-7	NA	TGCGCCAGCAGCCATGATGTAGCAGGACTTGAGCAGTACTTC	CASSHDVAGLEQYF
few	TRBV24-1	TRBJ1-1	TRBD1	TGTGCCACCAGTGATTTGGGGGACAGGGTGGCTTTCTTT	CATSDLGDRVAFF
NA	TRBV15	TRBJ1-4	NA	TGTGCCACCAGCAGAGATCCATCAACTAATGAAAAACTGTTTTTT	CATSRDPSTNEKLFF
NA	TRBV12-3/TRBV12-4	TRBJ2-7	TRBD1	TGTGCCAGCAGTCGGGGGACAGGATCCTACGAGCAGTACTTC	CASSRGTGSYEQYF
once	TRBV10-2	TRBJ1-1	NA	TGCGCAGGGACGAACACTGGAGCTTTCTTT	CAGTNTGAFF
many	TRBV12-3/TRBV12-4	TRBJ1-4	NA	TGTGCCAGCAGTTTTGGGAGGGGCAAGGAAAAACTGTTTTTT	CASSFGRGKEKLFF
NA	TRBV20-1	TRBJ2-5	NA	TGCAGTGCTAGGGCAGGGGCCGTCACAGGGGAGACCCAGTACTTC	CSARAGAVTGETQYF
NA	TRBV24-1	TRBJ2-2	TRBD1	TGTGCCACCAGTGAGCGGGACAGGGGGTCCGGGGAGCTGTTTTTT	CATSERDRGSGELFF
NA	TRBV10-3	TRBJ2-7	NA	TGTGCCATCAGCACAGGGTGTCTCTACGAGCAGTACTTC	CAISTGCLYEQYF
once	TRBV12-3/TRBV12-4	TRBJ1-5	TRBD1	TGTGCCAGCAGTTTAGCGGGGACAGGGACTCAGCCCCAGCATTTT	CASSLAGTGTQPQHF
few	TRBV29-1	TRBJ2-7	TRBD1	TGCAGCGTTGAACGGGACAGGGCCTACGAGCAGTACTTC	CSVERDRAYEQYF
NA	TRBV20-1	TRBJ2-6	NA	TGCAGTGCTAGAGGGTCGACTAGGAACACCGGGGCCAACGTCCTGACTTTC	CSARGSTRNTGANVLTF
NA	TRBV29-1	TRBJ1-1	NA	TGCAGTTACGGGGGGACGGGGACTGAAGCTTTCTTT	CSYGGTGTEAFF
NA	TRBV15	TRBJ2-7	TRBD1	TGTGCCACCAGCAGCCCTGGACAGGGGGGGTACGAGCAGTACTTC	CATSSPGQGGYEQYF
NA	TRBV7-9	TRBJ1-5	NA	TGTGCCAGCAGCCGTACGGCGGGGATCAATCAGCCCCAGCATTTT	CASSRTAGINQPQHF
NA	TRBV10-3	TRBJ1-2	NA	TGTGTCATCAGACTGGGTTTTAACTATGGCTACACCTTC	CVIRLGFNYGYTF
many	TRBV5-1	TRBJ1-1	NA	TGCGCCAGCAGCTCCCTCATGAACACTGAAGCTTTCTTT	CASSSLMNTEAFF
many	TRBV19	TRBJ1-1	NA	TGTGCCAGTAGATTTTCGGGGGACGGAAACACTGAAGCTTTCTTT	CASRFSGDGNTEAFF
NA	TRBV20-1	TRBJ1-1	TRBD1	TGCTATGCCGACCAAGGGGGCGGGGCCACTGAAGCTTTCTTT	CYADQGGGATEAFF
NA	TRBV7-9	TRBJ2-5	NA	TGTGCCAGCAGCTTAGGGAGGGGAACGAACACCGGGGTGGAGACCCAGTACTTC	CASSLGRGTNTGVETQYF
many	TRBV20-1	TRBJ2-7	NA	TGCAGTGCTAGGCCCCAAACGGGGGCATCCTACGAGCAGTACTTC	CSARPQTGASYEQYF
NA	TRBV29-1	TRBJ2-6	NA	NA	CSVSTWAGGTEAF
NA	TRBV29-1	TRBJ1-1	NA	TGCAGCGTTGAACGGGAATGGCACACTGAAGCTTTCTTT	CSVEREWHTEAFF
NA	TRBV5-4	TRBJ1-5	NA	TGTGCCAGCAGCTACGCGATCGATGGGCAGCCCCAGCATTTT	CASSYAIDGQPQHF
few	TRBV29-1	TRBJ1-2	NA	TGCAGCGTTGAAACAGTCTATGGCTACACCTTC	CSVETVYGYTF
many	TRBV5-1	TRBJ2-5	TRBD2	TGCGCCAGCAGCTTGCAGATCCAGACTAGCGGGTTGAGCGAGACCCAGTACTTC	CASSLQIQTSGLSETQYF
few	TRBV10-2	TRBJ1-2	NA	TGCGCCAGCAGTGGAGGAGGATTCTATGGCTACACCTTC	CASSGGGFYGYTF
many	TRBV6-2/TRBV6-3	TRBJ1-6	TRBD1	TGTGCCAGCAGTTACTCGACAGGGTCGGTTTCACCCCTCCACTTT	CASSYSTGSVSPLHF
NA	TRBV6-5	TRBJ2-7	TRBD2	TGTGCCAGCAGTCCTCTCGGGAGGACATCCTACGAGCAGTACTTC	CASSPLGRTSYEQYF
many	TRBV7-2	TRBJ1-1	NA	TGTGCCAGCAGCCTCAAGAACACTGAAGCTTTCTTT	CASSLKNTEAFF
many	TRBV19	TRBJ1-1	NA	TGTGCCAGTAGTATTCTAGGGACTGAAGCTTTCTTT	CASSILGTEAFF
many	TRBV20-1	TRBJ1-4	NA	TGCAGTGCTTCGGAAGGCGAAAAACTGTTTTTT	CSASEGEKLFF
NA	TRBV7-2	TRBJ2-7	TRBD1	TGTGCCAGCAGATCTGCCGGGGGACAGGACCTGTTCGGGCAGTACTTC	CASRSAGGQDLFGQYF
many	TRBV7-2	TRBJ2-7	TRBD2	TGTGCCAGCAGCTTATTAGCGGGTACAAACTACGAGCAGTACTTC	CASSLLAGTNYEQYF
NA	TRBV25-1	TRBJ1-5	TRBD1	TGTGCTAGCAAGGACAGGGGGGGCAATCGGCCCCAGCATTTT	CASKDRGGNRPQHF
NA	TRBV14	TRBJ1-1	TRBD1	TGTGCCAGCAGCCTCCGGGACAGGTCTCCTGAAGCTTTCTTT	CASSLRDRSPEAFF
NA	TRBV20-1	TRBJ1-5	NA	TGCAGTGCTAGAGAAGTTTTAAATCAGCCCCAGCATTTT	CSAREVLNQPQHF
NA	TRBV20-1	TRBJ2-7	TRBD2	TGCAGTGCTAGGAGCGGGAGGGGCTACGAGCAGTACTTC	CSARSGRGYEQYF
few	TRBV5-1	TRBJ1-5	NA	TGCGCCAGCAGCTTGGTGGCAGGGAATCAGCCCCAGCATTTT	CASSLVAGNQPQHF
NA	TRBV7-8	TRBJ1-1	TRBD1	TGTGCCAGCAGCTATGGACAGGGCTGGGCTTTCTTT	CASSYGQGWAFF
NA	TRBV5-5	TRBJ1-2	NA	TGTGCCAGCAGCTTAAGTCTGGGGGACCGCTGGGGTGGCTACACCTTC	CASSLSLGDRWGGYTF
many	TRBV5-1	TRBJ2-7	TRBD2	TGCGCCAGCAGCGACCTTAGCGGGACCTACGAGCAGTACTTC	CASSDLSGTYEQYF
few	TRBV29-1	TRBJ2-5	NA	TGCAGCGTTAACCAGGGGACTGGGATGTGGGAGACCCAGTACTTC	CSVNQGTGMWETQYF
many	TRBV6-5	TRBJ1-3	NA	TGTGCCAGCACTGACGGGACGGCCTCTGGAAACACCATATATTTT	CASTDGTASGNTIYF
NA	TRBV7-2	TRBJ2-7	TRBD2	TGTGCCAGCTCCATAGCGGGAGGGCCGGGGGAGCAGTACTTC	CASSIAGGPGEQYF
few	TRBV18	TRBJ1-3	NA	TGTGCCAGCTCACCCGGGGGACACACCATATATTTT	CASSPGGHTIYF
many	TRBV6-2/TRBV6-3	TRBJ1-1	TRBD1	TGTGCCAGCAGTTTCGAGACAGGGGGGAACACTGAAGCTTTCTTT	CASSFETGGNTEAFF
many	TRBV7-3	TRBJ2-2	NA	TGTGCCAGCAGCCCGGCCAGGAGCACCGGGGAGCTGTTTTTT	CASSPARSTGELFF
few	TRBV7-9	TRBJ1-1	TRBD1	TGTGCCAGTAGTATACGGGACAGGGTGGCTTTCTTT	CASSIRDRVAFF
NA	TRBV7-9	TRBJ1-2	NA	TGTGCCAACAGCTTGAGGGCAAACTATGGCTACACCTTC	CANSLRANYGYTF
NA	TRBV25-1	TRBJ2-2	TRBD2	TGTGCCAGCAGTGCTAGTTACGGGAGGGCCAACACCGGGGAGCTGTTTTTT	CASSASYGRANTGELFF
many	TRBV5-8	TRBJ2-7	NA	TGTGCCAGCAGCCAGTCGCCTTACGAGCAGTACTTC	CASSQSPYEQYF
NA	TRBV5-1	TRBJ1-5	NA	TGCGCCAGCAGCTTGGCACTTGGCAGCTACGAGCATTTT	CASSLALGSYEHF
NA	TRBV5-1	TRBJ2-7	TRBD2	TGCGCCAGCAGCCGAAATAGCGGGAGAACCTACGAGCAGTACTTC	CASSRNSGRTYEQYF